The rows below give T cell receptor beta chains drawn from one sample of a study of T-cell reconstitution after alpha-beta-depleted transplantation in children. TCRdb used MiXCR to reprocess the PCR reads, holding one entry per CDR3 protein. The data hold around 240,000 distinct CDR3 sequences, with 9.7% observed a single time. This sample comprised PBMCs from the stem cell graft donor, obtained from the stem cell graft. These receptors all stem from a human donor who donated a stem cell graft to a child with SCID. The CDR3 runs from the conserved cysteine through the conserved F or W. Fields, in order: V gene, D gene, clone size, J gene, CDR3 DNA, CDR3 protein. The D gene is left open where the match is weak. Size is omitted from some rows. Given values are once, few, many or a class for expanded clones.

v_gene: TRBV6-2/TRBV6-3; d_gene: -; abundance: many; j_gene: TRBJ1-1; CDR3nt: TGTGCCAGCAGTTACTCGCGTGGGATGAACACTGAAGCTTTCTTT; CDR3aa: CASSYSRGMNTEAFF
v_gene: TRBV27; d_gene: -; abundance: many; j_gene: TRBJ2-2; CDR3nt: TGTGCCAGCACCTTCTTGGGTTCCGGGGAGCTGTTTTTT; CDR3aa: CASTFLGSGELFF
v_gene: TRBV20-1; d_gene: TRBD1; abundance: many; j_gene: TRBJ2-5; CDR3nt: TGCAGTGCTCTTACAGGGGTCCAAGAGACCCAGTACTTC; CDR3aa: CSALTGVQETQYF
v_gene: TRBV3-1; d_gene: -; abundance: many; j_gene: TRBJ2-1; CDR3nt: TGTGCCAGCAGCCCTATGGGGGACGCTAGGTGGAATGAGCAGTTCTTC; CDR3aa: CASSPMGDARWNEQFF
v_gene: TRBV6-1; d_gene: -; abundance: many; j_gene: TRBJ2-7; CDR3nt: TGTGCCAGCAGCGGTACCTCAACAGGGTACGAGCAGTACTTC; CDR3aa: CASSGTSTGYEQYF
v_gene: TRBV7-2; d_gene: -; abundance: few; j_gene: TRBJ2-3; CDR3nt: TGTGCCAGCAGCTTCGCATTTTTGGCGGGGCAGGCAGATACGCAGTATTTT; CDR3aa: CASSFAFLAGQADTQYF
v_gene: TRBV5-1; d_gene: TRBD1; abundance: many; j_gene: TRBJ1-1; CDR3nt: TGCGCCAGCAGCACCGGACAGGGCGCGAGTAACACTGAAGCTTTCTTT; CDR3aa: CASSTGQGASNTEAFF
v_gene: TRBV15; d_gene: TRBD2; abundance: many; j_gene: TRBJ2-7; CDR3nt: TGTGCCACCAGCAGAGATCTGGGAGGGAACGAGCAGTACTTC; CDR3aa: CATSRDLGGNEQYF
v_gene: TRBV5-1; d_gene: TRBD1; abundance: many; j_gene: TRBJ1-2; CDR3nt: TGCGCCAGCAGCCGGACAGGGGTTGAAGGTGGCTACACCTTC; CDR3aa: CASSRTGVEGGYTF
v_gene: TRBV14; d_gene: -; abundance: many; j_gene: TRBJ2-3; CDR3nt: TGTGCCAGCAGCCAAGTGAAGGATACGCAGTATTTT; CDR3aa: CASSQVKDTQYF
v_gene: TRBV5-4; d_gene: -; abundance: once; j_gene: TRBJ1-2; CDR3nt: TGTGCCAGCAGCAGTCGACAGACCCCTCTGGTTGGCTACACCTTC; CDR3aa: CASSSRQTPLVGYTF
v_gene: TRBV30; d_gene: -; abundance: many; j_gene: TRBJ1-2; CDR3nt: TGTGCCAAGGGGATTAACTATGGCTACACCTTC; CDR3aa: CAKGINYGYTF
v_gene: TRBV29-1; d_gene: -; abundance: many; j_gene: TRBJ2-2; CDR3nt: TGCAGCGTTTTCAGGGCGGACGGGGAGCTGTTTTTT; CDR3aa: CSVFRADGELFF
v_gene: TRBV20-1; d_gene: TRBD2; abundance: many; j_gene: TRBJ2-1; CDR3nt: TGCAGTGCTAGAGATGCGGGGGGGTTTCCCTTAAATGAGCAGTTCTTC; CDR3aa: CSARDAGGFPLNEQFF
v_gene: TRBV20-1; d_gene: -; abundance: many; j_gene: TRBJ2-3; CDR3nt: TGCAGTGCCCCGGACAGTAGGACAGATACGCAGTATTTT; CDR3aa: CSAPDSRTDTQYF
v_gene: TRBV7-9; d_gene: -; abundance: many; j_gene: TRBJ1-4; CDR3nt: TGTGCCAGCAGCTTACCGAGAGGGCAGGGGTACGAAAAACTGTTTTTT; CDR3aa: CASSLPRGQGYEKLFF
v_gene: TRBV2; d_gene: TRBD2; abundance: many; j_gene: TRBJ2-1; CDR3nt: TGTGCCAGCAGTGTTAGTGCGGCGGGGGGTCAGTTCTTC; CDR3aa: CASSVSAAGGQFF
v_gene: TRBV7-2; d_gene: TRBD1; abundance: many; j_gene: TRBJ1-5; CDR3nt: TGTGCCAGCAGCGTGACAGGGACGAATCAGCCCCAGCATTTT; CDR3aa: CASSVTGTNQPQHF
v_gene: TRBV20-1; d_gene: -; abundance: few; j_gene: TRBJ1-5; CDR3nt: TGCAGTGCTAGTTTCGGGGGGGGGGACAATCAGCCCCAGCATTTT; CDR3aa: CSASFGGGDNQPQHF
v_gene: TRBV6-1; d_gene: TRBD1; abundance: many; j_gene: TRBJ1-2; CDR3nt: TGTGCCAGCAGTGAGGGGGGGACAGGATACGGCTACACCTTC; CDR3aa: CASSEGGTGYGYTF
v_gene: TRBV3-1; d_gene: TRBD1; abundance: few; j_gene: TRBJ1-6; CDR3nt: TGTGCCAGCAGCCAAGTAAACAGGGGAGGAAATTCACCCCTCCACTTT; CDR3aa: CASSQVNRGGNSPLHF
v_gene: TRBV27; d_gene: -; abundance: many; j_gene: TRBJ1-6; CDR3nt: TGTGCCAGCAGTTTACGGTCCGGAGGTAATTCACCCCTCCACTTT; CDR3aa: CASSLRSGGNSPLHF
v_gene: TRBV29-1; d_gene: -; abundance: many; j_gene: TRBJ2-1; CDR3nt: TGCAGCGTTGATCGGGACACCTACAATGAGCAGTTCTTC; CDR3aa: CSVDRDTYNEQFF
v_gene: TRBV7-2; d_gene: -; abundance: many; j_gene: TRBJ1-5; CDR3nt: TGTGCCAGCAGCTTGTTGACAGGTACCAATCAGCCCCAGCATTTT; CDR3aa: CASSLLTGTNQPQHF
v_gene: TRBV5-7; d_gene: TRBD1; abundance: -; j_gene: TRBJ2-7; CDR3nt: TGTGCCAGCACCTGCCGACAGGGACCCTCCTACGAGCAGTACTTC; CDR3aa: CASTCRQGPSYEQYF
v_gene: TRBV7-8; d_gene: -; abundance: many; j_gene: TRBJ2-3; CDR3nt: TGTGCCAGCAGCCCGGGGACGGGTTTGGGCACAGATACGCAGTATTTT; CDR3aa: CASSPGTGLGTDTQYF
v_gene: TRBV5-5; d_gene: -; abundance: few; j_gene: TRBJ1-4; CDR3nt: TGTGCCAGCAGCTTCGGCCCGGAGGGCGAAAAACTGTTTTTT; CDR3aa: CASSFGPEGEKLFF
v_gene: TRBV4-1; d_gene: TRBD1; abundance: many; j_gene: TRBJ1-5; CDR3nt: TGCGCCAGCAGCCCCGGGACAGGGGTTCAGCCCCAGCATTTT; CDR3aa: CASSPGTGVQPQHF
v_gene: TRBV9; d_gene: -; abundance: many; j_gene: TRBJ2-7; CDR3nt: TGTGCCAGCAGCGTAGGGGCTAATCCCTACGAGCAGTACTTC; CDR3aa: CASSVGANPYEQYF
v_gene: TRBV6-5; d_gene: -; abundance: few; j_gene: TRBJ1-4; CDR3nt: TGTGCCAGCAGTTACCTTACGACGGGTGAAAAACTGTTTTTT; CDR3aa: CASSYLTTGEKLFF
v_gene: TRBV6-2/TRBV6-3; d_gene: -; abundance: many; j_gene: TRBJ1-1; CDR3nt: TGTGCCCACAGCCCACGGGGCTCCCGACCGGACACTGAAGCTTTCTTT; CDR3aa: CAHSPRGSRPDTEAFF
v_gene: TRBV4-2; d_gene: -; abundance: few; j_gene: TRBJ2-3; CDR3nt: TGTGCCAGCAGCCAGGGCCTCTGGGGGCTGGGCACAGATACGCAGTATTTT; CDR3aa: CASSQGLWGLGTDTQYF
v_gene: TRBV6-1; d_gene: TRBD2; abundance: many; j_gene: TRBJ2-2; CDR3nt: TGTGCCAGCAGTGTTAGCGGGGGGGACACCGGGGAGCTGTTTTTT; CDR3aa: CASSVSGGDTGELFF
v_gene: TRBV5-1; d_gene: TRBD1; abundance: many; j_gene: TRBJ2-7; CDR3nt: TGCGCCAGCAGCTTGGGGCAGGGGGCGATCTACGAGCAGTACTTC; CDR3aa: CASSLGQGAIYEQYF
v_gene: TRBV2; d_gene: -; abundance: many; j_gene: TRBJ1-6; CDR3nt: TGTGCCAGCAGCCGGGAAAATTCACCCCTCCACTTT; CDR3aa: CASSRENSPLHF
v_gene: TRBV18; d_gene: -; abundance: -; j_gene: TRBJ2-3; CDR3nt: TGTGCCAGCTTATATGGGGGCACAGATACGCAGTATTTT; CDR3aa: CASLYGGTDTQYF
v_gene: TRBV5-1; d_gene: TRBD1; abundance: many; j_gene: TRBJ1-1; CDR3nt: TGCGCCACCGGGACAGGGGACCAGGACACTGAAGCTTTCTTT; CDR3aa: CATGTGDQDTEAFF
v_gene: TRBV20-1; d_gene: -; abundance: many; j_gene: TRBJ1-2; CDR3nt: TGCAGTGCTATTGGATACAGGCTCTATGGCTACACCTTC; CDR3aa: CSAIGYRLYGYTF
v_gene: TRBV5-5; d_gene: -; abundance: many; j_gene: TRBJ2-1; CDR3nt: TGTGCCAGCAGCTTGGAGCCCTCTTACAATGAGCAGTTCTTC; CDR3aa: CASSLEPSYNEQFF
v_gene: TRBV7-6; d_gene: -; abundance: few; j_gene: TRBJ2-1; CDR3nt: TGTGCCAGCAGCGTACAGGCTAGCTCCTACAATGAGCAGTTCTTC; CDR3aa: CASSVQASSYNEQFF
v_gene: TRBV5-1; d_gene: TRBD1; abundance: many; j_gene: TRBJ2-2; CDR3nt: TGCGCCAGCAGCTTGGACCCAGGGGGCACCGGGGAGCTGTTTTTT; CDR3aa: CASSLDPGGTGELFF
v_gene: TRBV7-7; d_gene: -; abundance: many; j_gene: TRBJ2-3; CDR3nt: TGTGCCAGCAGCTTAGACGGGGGGCGCGGGGATACGCAGTATTTT; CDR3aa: CASSLDGGRGDTQYF
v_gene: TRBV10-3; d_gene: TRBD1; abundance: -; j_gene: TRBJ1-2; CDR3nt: TGTGCCATCAGTCGATCGGGACAGGGAGGGGATGGCTACACCTTC; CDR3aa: CAISRSGQGGDGYTF
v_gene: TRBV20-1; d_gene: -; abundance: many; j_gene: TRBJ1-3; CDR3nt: TGCAGTGCTAGAGAGGGGTTTGGAAACACCATATATTTT; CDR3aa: CSAREGFGNTIYF
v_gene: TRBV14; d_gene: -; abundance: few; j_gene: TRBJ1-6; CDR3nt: TGTGCCAGCAGCCATGCTAATTCACCCCTCCACTTT; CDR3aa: CASSHANSPLHF
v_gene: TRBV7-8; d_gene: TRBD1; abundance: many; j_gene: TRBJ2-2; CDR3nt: TGTGCCAGCAGTTGGACAGGGGGAGACACCGGGGAGCTGTTTTTT; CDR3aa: CASSWTGGDTGELFF
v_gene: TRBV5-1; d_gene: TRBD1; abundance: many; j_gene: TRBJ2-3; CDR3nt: TGCGCCAGCAGCCTCGGACAGGCCCCAGATACGCAGTATTTT; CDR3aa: CASSLGQAPDTQYF
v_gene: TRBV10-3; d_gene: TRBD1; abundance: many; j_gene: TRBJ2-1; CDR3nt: TGTGCCATCAGTGCCTTACCTCCGACAGGGAATTCCTACAATGAGCAGTTCTTC; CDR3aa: CAISALPPTGNSYNEQFF
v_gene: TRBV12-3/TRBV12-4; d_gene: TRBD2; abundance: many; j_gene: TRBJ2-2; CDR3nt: TGTGCCAGACGGGGGGCCGGGGAGCTGTTTTTT; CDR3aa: CARRGAGELFF
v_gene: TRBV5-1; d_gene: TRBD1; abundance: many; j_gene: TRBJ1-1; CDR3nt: TGCGCCAGCAGCTTAACAGGGGTCAAGAACACTGAAGCTTTCTTT; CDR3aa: CASSLTGVKNTEAFF
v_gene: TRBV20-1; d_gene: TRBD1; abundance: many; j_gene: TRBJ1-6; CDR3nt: TGCAGTGCTACGGGACAGGATAATTCACCCCTCCACTTT; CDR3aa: CSATGQDNSPLHF
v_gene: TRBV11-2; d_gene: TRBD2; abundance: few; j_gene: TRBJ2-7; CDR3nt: TGTGCCAGCAGCTTAGTGGGTAGCGGGCGCGAGCAGTACTTC; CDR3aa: CASSLVGSGREQYF
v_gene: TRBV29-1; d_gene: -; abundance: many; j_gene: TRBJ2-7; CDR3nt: TGCAGCGTTGATATGGGCGGCCCCTACGAGCAGTACTTC; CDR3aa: CSVDMGGPYEQYF
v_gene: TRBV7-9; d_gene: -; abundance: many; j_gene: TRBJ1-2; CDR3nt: TGTGCCAGCAGCGCCCGGGGTGGCGACTATGGCTACACCTTC; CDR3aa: CASSARGGDYGYTF
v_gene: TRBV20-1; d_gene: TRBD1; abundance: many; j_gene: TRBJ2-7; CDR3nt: TGCAGTGCGTGGACAGGGAGATATGACGAGCAGTACTTC; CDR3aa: CSAWTGRYDEQYF